This T cell receptor (beta chain) was observed in a study of molecular identifiers for immune sequencing clone quantification. Study-wide context: Replicate experiments divided RNA from 20,000 or 100,000 naive CD8 cells into five parts and sequenced four.

The V and J ends lost 5 bases and 7 bases respectively, with 20 bases between them. Germline V CDR1 and CDR2: SEHNR, FQNEAQ (reference sequence). There are 16 residues in the CDR3. MiXCR, run by TCRdb on the PCR reads, gives a single entry per CDR3 protein. The sample shows around 86,000 distinct CDR3 sequences, around 19% of them seen only once. Study-wide findings and caveats: Over 99% of effector molecules, but under 1% in naive cells, were held by clones with more than 20 RNA copies.

A note on this clonotype: Antigen unknown.

The sample taken for sequencing was naive CD8+ T cells from blood, with Jurkat cell RNA spiked in. This sample's subset: FACS-sorted CD8+CD4-CCR7+CD45RA+ naive T cells. The receptor was isolated from a human donor in good health. Some libraries in this study had Jurkat cell RNA spiked in. The chain carries TRBV7-9 and TRBJ1-4; D might be TRBD1 (6 bases). The CDR3 DNA reads TGTGCCAGCAGCCCCGTTTCAGGGGCGGTTGGTGAAAAACTGTTTTTT. The encoded protein is CASSPVSGAVGEKLFF.